The 11 T cell receptor beta chains in this list originate from one sample, sequenced in a study of cytomegalovirus exposure and HLA in healthy donors. Researchers ran the PCR with 60 Vbeta and 13 Jbeta primers. Here immunoSEQ multiplex PCR was the method, and the copy in TCRdb shows in-frame clones only, minus some. The sample records about 37,000 clones, 75% to 85% being singletons. Sequences were obtained from PBMCs. The source is a woman in her forties in good health and CMV-seronegative.

The chain carries TRBV5-8 and TRBJ1-6, with D possibly being TRBD1 (5 bases). V shed 5 bases and J shed 7 bases, with 16 bases lying between them. This CDR3 comprises 15 residues. Germline CDR1 is SGHTS and CDR2 is YDEGEE. Here the CDR3 reads CASSPWLRGNSPLHF. Here the CDR3 DNA reads TGTGCCAGCAGTCCGTGGTTGCGGGGCAATTCACCCCTCCACTTT.

This chain joins TRBV18 and TRBJ1-5; the match to TRBD1 covers 7 bases. CDR1 KGHSH and CDR2 LQKENI come from the germline V gene. The CDR3 length is 15 residues. Trimming removed 8 bases from V and 0 bases from J; junction bases left unmatched: 7. This chain's CDR3 is CASTGTAYSNQPQHF. CDR3 bases: TGTGCCAGCACCGGGACAGCTTATAGCAATCAGCCCCAGCATTTT.

The chain links TRBV5-1 to TRBJ2-1; TRBD2 might be the D (6 bases). CDR1 and CDR2 (germline): SGHRS, YFSETQ. CDR3 length: 15 amino acids. With 0 bases removed from V and 5 bases from J, the gap between germline ends came to 12 bases. DNA for the CDR3: TGCGCCAGCAGCTTGGTTCGGGACTTAAACAATGAGCAGTTCTTC. Residues: CASSLVRDLNNEQFF.

Only a few counts were recorded for this clone. The gene calls are TRBV9 and TRBJ2-6; the D gene is possibly TRBD1 (6 bases). CDR1 is SGDLS and CDR2 is YYNGEE in the germline V gene. The CDR3 runs 19 residues. The V end was cut by 2 bases, the J end by 0 bases, with 18 bases between. Here the CDR3 DNA reads TGTGCCAGCAGCGTCTCGGACAGACCCCTTAGCTCTGGGGCCAACGTCCTGACTTTC. It is translated as CASSVSDRPLSSGANVLTF.

This clone is a singleton in its sample. The rearrangement joins TRBV7-2 to TRBJ2-1; 7 bases are a match to TRBD1. Unmatched junction bases numbered 6, after V lost 5 bases and J lost 2 bases. The CDR3 extends over 15 amino acids. Germline CDR1 is SGHTA and CDR2 is FQGNSA. CDR3 nucleotides: TGTGCCAGCAGCCCCTGGACAGGTACCTACAATGAGCAGTTCTTC. As protein: CASSPWTGTYNEQFF.

This chain uses TRBV20-1 with TRBJ2-7; tentatively, D is TRBD1 (6 bases). The germline V and J ends were trimmed by 6 bases and 3 bases, with 9 bases remaining between them. The germline V gene encodes CDR1 DFQATT and CDR2 SNEGSKA (reference sequence). This CDR3 comprises 11 residues. The DNA for the CDR3 is TGCAGTGCGGACAGCTTCTACGAGCAGTACTTC. Its protein is CSADSFYEQYF.

V usage is TRBV4-3 and J usage is TRBJ1-2, with a weak D call TRBD1 (5 bases). The germline V and J ends were trimmed by 4 bases and 4 bases, with 13 bases remaining between them. The length of the CDR3 is 14 residues. The germline CDR1 and CDR2 sequences are LGHNA and YSLEER. Here the CDR3 DNA reads TGCGCCAGCAGCCCACAAACCGGGGGCTATGGCTACACCTTC. The encoded protein is CASSPQTGGYGYTF.

The V gene is TRBV7-9, the J gene TRBJ1-2, with TRBD1 matching over 7 bases. The CDR3 contains 14 residues. V was clipped by 3 bases and J by 6 bases; unmatched bases: 7. The V gene's germline CDR1 is SEHNR and CDR2 FQNEAQ (reference sequence). CDR3 in DNA: TGTGCCAGCAGCTTGATGGACAGGAAAAATGGCTACACCTTC. This codes for CASSLMDRKNGYTF.

This sequence joins TRBV2 and TRBJ1-3; D remains unclear. The CDR3 length is 13 residues. Germline loops: CDR1 SNHLY, CDR2 FYNNEI. V lost 3 bases and J lost 8, with 11 bases in between. The CDR3 reads CASSEGSEYTIYF. The CDR3 nucleotides read TGTGCCAGCAGTGAGGGCAGTGAGTACACCATATATTTT.

The chain uses TRBV7-9 and TRBJ2-1, with a possible D match to TRBD1 (6 bases). Germline CDR1 SEHNR, CDR2 FQNEAQ (reference sequence). The CDR3 spans 12 residues. Between the trimmed V and J ends, which lost 1 base and 10 bases, there was a span of 8 bases. The CDR3 loop is CASSLVGQEQFF. DNA for the CDR3: TGTGCCAGCAGCTTAGTCGGACAGGAGCAGTTCTTC.

This clone was observed a single time. This chain uses TRBV25-1 with TRBJ1-6, with unresolved D. The V gene lost 6 bases and the J gene lost 0 bases, with 9 bases spanning the gap. The CDR3 has 15 residues. The germline V gene encodes CDR1 MGHDK and CDR2 SYGVNS. The CDR3 here is CASRPLGSYNSPLHF. In DNA form, the CDR3 reads TGTGCCAGCAGGCCCCTCGGCTCCTATAATTCACCCCTCCACTTT. Based on the CDR3 plus reference TRBV25-1 and TRBJ1-6, the full variable domain is EADIYQTPRYLVIGTGKKITLECSQTMGHDKMYWYQQDPGMELHLIHYSYGVNSTEKGDLSSESTVSRIRTEHFPLTLESARPSHTSQYLCASRPLGSYNSPLHFGNGTRLTVT.